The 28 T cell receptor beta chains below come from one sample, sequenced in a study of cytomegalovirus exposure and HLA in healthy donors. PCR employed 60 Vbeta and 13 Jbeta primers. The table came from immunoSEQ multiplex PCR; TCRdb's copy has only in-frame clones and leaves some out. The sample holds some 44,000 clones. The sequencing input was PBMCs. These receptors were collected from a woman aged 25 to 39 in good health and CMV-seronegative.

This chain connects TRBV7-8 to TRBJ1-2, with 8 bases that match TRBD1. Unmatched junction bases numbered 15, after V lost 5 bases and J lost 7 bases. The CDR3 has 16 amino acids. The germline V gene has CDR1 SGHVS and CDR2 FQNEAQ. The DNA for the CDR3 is TGTGCCAGCAGCACACGGACAGGGATCGATCTAGGTGGCTACACCTTC. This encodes CASSTRTGIDLGGYTF.

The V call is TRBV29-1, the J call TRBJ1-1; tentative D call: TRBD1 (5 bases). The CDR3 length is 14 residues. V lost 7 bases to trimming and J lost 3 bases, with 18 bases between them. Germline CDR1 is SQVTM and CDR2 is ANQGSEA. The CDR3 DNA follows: TGCAGCGCCTCGTTGGGGGGGTGGGACACTGAAGCTTTCTTT. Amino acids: CSASLGGWDTEAFF.

CDR3 nucleotide sequence: TGTGCCAGTCTGATTGGGGGCAGGGTGACCGGGGAGCTGTTTTTT. Translation: CASLIGGRVTGELFF. The chain joins TRBV28 to TRBJ2-2; D is possibly TRBD1 (6 bases). V was clipped by 9 bases and J by 5 bases, with 19 bases between them. Germline loops: CDR1 MDHEN, CDR2 SYDVKM. CDR3 length equals 15 residues.

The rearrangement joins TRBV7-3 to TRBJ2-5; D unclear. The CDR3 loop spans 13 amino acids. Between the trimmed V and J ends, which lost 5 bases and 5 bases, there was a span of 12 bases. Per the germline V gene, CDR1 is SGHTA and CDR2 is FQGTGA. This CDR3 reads CASSAAPVETQYF. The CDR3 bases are TGTGCCAGCAGCGCCGCCCCGGTGGAGACCCAGTACTTC.

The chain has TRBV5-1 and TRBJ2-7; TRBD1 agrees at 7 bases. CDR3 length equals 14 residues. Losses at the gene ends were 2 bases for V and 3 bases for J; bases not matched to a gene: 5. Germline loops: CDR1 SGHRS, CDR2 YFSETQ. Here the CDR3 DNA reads TGCGCCAGCAGCTTCCGGGACAGAGACTACGAGCAGTACTTC. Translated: CASSFRDRDYEQYF.

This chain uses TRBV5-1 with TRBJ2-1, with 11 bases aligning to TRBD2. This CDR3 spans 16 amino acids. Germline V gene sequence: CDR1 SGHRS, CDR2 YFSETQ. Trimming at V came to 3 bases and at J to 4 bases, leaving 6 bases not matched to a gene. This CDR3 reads CASSWPTSGIYNEQFF. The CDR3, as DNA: TGCGCCAGCAGCTGGCCGACTAGCGGGATTTACAATGAGCAGTTCTTC. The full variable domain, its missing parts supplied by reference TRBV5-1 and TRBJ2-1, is KAGVTQTPRYLIKTRGQQVTLSCSPISGHRSVSWYQQTPGQGLQFLFEYFSETQRNKGNFPGRFSGRQFSNSRSEMNVSTLELGDSALYLCASSWPTSGIYNEQFFGPGTRLTVL.

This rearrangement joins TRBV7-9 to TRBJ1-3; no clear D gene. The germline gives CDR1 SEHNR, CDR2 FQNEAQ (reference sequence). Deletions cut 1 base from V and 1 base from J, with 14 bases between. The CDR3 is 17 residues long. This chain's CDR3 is CASSLDLASGSGNTIYF. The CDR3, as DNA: TGTGCCAGCAGCTTAGATCTTGCGTCGGGATCTGGAAACACCATATATTTT.

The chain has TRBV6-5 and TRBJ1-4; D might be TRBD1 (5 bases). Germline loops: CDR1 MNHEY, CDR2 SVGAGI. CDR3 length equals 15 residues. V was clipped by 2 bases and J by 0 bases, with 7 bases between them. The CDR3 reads CASSYQGSTNEKLFF. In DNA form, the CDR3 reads TGTGCCAGCAGTTACCAGGGCTCAACTAATGAAAAACTGTTTTTT.

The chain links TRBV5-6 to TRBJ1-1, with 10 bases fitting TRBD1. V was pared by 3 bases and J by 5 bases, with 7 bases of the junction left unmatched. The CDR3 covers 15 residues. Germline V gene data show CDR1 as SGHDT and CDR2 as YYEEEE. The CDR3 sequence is CASSWDRGRRTEAFF. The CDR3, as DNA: TGTGCCAGCAGCTGGGACAGGGGTAGGAGAACTGAAGCTTTCTTT.

The CDR3 spells CASSQDVGSNEKLFF. CDR3 in DNA: TGCGCCAGCAGCCAAGATGTGGGCAGTAATGAAAAACTGTTTTTT. The chain uses TRBV4-1 and TRBJ1-4; D not resolved. This CDR3 is built from 15 residues. CDR1 MGHRA and CDR2 YSYEKL come from the germline V gene. Trimming removed 0 bases from V and 4 bases from J, with 9 bases in between.

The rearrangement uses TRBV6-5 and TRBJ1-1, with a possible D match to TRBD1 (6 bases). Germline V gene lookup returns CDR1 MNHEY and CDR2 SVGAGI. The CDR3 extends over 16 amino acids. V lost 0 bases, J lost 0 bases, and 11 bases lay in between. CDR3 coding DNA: TGTGCCAGCAGTTACTCTCGTTGGACAGTGAACACTGAAGCTTTCTTT. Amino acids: CASSYSRWTVNTEAFF.

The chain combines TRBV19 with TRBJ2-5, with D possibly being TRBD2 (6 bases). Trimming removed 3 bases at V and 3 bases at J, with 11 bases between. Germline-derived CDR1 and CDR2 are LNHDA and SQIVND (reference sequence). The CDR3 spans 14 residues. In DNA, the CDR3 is TGTGCCAGTAGTATTGGGGACTCCGAAGAGACCCAGTACTTC. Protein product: CASSIGDSEETQYF.

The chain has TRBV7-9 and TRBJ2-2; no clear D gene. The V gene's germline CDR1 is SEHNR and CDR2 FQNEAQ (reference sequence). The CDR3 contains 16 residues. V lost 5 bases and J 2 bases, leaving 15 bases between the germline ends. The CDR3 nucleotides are TGTGCCAGCAGCCCCGCCAGGCTGGTAAACACCGGGGAGCTGTTTTTT. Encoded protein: CASSPARLVNTGELFF.

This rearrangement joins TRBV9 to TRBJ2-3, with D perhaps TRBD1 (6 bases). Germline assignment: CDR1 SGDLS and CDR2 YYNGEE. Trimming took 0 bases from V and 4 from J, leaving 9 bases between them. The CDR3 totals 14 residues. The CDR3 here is CASSVEGVPDTQYF. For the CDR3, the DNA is TGTGCCAGCAGCGTAGAGGGGGTGCCAGATACGCAGTATTTT.

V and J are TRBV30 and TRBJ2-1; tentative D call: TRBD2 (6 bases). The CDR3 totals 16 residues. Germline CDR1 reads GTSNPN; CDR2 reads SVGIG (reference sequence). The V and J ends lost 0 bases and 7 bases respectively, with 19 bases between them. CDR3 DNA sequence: TGTGCCTGGAGTGTACATGTGCGGGATCAAGGGAATGAGCAGTTCTTC. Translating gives CAWSVHVRDQGNEQFF.

CDR3 DNA sequence: TGTGCCAGCAGCGTCTCAGGCTCCACCGGGGAGCTGTTTTTT. The encoded protein is CASSVSGSTGELFF. This rearrangement joins TRBV9 to TRBJ2-2, with D hard to call. This CDR3 has 14 residues. Germline V gene sequence: CDR1 SGDLS, CDR2 YYNGEE. Between the trimmed V and J ends, which lost 2 bases and 4 bases, there was a span of 9 bases.

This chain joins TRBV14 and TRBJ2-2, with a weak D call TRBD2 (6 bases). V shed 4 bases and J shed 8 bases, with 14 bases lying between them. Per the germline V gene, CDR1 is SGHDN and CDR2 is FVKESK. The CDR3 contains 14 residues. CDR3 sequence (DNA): TGTGCCAGCAGCCCAGGACTATTTCTGGGGGAGCTGTTTTTT. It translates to CASSPGLFLGELFF.

The CDR3: CASCRGREGFYEQFF. Here the CDR3 DNA reads TGTGCCAGCTGCCGTGGTCGGGAGGGGTTCTATGAGCAGTTCTTC. V usage is TRBV18 and J usage is TRBJ2-1, with 8 bases matching TRBD2. Germline V lookup: CDR1 KGHSH, CDR2 LQKENI. V was pared by 7 bases and J by 8 bases, with 13 bases of the junction left unmatched. The CDR3 loop spans 15 amino acids.

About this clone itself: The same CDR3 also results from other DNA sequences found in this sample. The CDR3 protein is CASSLTGTGGTDTQYF. The CDR3 DNA sequence: TGTGCCAGCAGCTTAACTGGGACAGGGGGCACAGATACGCAGTATTTT. V gene TRBV9 combines with J gene TRBJ2-3; the match to TRBD1 covers 10 bases. Trimming at V came to 4 bases and at J to 1 base, leaving 6 bases not matched to a gene. The V gene's germline CDR1 is SGDLS and CDR2 YYNGEE. This CDR3 has 16 amino acids.

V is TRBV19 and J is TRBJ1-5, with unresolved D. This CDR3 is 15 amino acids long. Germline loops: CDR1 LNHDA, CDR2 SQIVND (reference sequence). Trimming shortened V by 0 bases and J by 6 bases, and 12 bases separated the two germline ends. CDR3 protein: CASSIDWEVSQPQHF. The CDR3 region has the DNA TGTGCCAGTAGTATAGACTGGGAGGTCAGTCAGCCCCAGCATTTT.

The CDR3 region is CSASGGYGYTF. CDR3 bases: TGCAGTGCGTCAGGAGGCTATGGCTACACCTTC. The chain recombines TRBV20-1 with TRBJ1-2; unclear D gene. The germline gives CDR1 DFQATT, CDR2 SNEGSKA (reference sequence). Trimming took off 6 bases at V and 4 bases at J, with 9 bases between the two ends. The CDR3 is 11 amino acids.

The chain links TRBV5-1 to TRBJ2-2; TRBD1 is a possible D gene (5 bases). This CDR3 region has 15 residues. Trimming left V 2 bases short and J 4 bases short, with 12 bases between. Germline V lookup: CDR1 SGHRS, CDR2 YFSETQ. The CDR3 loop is CASSLRQGSTGELFF. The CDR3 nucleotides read TGCGCCAGCAGCTTAAGGCAGGGCAGCACCGGGGAGCTGTTTTTT.

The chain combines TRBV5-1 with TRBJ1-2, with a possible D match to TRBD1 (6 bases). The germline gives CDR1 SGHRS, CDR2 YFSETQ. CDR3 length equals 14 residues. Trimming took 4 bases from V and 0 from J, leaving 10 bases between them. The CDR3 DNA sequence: TGCGCCAGCAGCCGACAGGAAGCTAACTATGGCTACACCTTC. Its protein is CASSRQEANYGYTF.

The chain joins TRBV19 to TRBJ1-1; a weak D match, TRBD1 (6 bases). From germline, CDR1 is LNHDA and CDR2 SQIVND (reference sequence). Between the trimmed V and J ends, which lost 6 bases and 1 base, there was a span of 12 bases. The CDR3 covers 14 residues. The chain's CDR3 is CASRTVQGNTEAFF. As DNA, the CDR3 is TGTGCCAGTAGGACCGTACAGGGGAACACTGAAGCTTTCTTT.

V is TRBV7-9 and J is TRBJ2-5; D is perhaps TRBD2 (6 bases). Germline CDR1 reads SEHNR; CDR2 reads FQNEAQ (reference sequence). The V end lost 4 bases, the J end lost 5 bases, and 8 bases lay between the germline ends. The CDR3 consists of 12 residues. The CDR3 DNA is TGTGCCAGCAGCTCGGAGGGGGAGACCCAGTACTTC. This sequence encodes CASSSEGETQYF.

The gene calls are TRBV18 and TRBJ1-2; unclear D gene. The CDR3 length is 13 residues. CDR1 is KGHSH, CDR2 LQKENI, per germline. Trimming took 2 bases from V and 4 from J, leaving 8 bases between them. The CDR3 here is CASSPTEGYGYTF. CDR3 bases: TGTGCCAGCTCACCAACAGAGGGCTATGGCTACACCTTC.

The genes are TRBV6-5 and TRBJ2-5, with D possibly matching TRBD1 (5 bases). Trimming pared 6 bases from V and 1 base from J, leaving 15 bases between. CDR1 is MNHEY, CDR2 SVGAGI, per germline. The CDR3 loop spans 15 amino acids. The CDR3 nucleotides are TGTGCCAGCAGGACAGCAGGCGGCGGCCAAGAGACCCAGTACTTC. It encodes CASRTAGGGQETQYF.

The CDR3 region is CASSPAGTIYEQYF. CDR3 coding DNA: TGTGCCAGCTCACCAGCCGGGACAATTTACGAGCAGTACTTC. The chain combines TRBV18 with TRBJ2-7; a possible D gene is TRBD1 (6 bases). Per germline, CDR1 KGHSH and CDR2 LQKENI. V dropped 2 bases and J dropped 4 bases, with 12 bases sitting between them. There are 14 residues in the CDR3.